Presented here are 3 T cell receptor beta chains from one specimen sequenced in a study of blood T cell repertoires in COVID-19. TCRdb's copy holds only in-frame clones and misses some; the assay was immunoSEQ multiplex PCR. In the table there are about 190,000 clones, 88% of which are singletons. Sequencing input: peripheral blood. Receptors originate from a woman aged 30 to 39 with acute or convalescent COVID-19.

The chain couples TRBV30 to TRBJ2-5, with D uncertain. V dropped 1 base and J dropped 6 bases, with 9 bases sitting between them. Germline V gene sequence: CDR1 GTSNPN, CDR2 SVGIG (reference sequence). The CDR3 totals 12 residues. The CDR3 sequence is CAWSALIKTQYF. The CDR3, as DNA: TGTGCCTGGAGTGCACTGATTAAGACCCAGTACTTC.

The chain has TRBV9 and TRBJ2-1, with 10 bases lining up with TRBD2. Trimming took 4 bases from V and 6 from J; bases not matched to a gene: 4. The CDR3 totals 14 residues. CDR1 is SGDLS, CDR2 YYNGEE, per germline. This CDR3 is CASSQRGGANEQFF. For the CDR3, the DNA is TGTGCCAGCAGCCAGCGGGGGGGTGCCAATGAGCAGTTCTTC.

This chain joins TRBV5-1 and TRBJ2-1, with TRBD2 as a possible D gene (6 bases). V lost 9 bases and J 0 bases, leaving 10 bases between the germline ends. Germline CDR1 reads SGHRS; CDR2 reads YFSETQ. The CDR3 has 13 amino acids. The chain's CDR3 is CATGESSYNEQFF. The CDR3 DNA sequence: TGCGCCACGGGGGAGAGCTCCTACAATGAGCAGTTCTTC.